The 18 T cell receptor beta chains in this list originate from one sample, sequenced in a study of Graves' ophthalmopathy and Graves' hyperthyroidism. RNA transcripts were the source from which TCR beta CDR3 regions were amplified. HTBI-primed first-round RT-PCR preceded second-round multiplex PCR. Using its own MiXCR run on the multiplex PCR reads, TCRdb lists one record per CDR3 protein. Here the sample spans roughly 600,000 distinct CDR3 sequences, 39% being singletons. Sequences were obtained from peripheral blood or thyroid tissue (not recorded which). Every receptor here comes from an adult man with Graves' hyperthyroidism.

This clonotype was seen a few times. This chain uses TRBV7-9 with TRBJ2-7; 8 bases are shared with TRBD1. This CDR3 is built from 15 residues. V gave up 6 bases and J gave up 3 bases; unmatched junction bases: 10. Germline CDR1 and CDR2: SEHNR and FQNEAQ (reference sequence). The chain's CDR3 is CASSTPRTGFYEQYF. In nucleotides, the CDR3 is TGTGCCAGCAGTACTCCGCGGACAGGGTTCTACGAGCAGTACTTC.

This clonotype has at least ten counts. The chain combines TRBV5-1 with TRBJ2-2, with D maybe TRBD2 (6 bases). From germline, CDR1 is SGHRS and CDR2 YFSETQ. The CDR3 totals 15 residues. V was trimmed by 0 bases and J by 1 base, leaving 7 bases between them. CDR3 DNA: TGCGCCAGCAGCTTGGGGACTAAGAACACCGGGGAGCTGTTTTTT. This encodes CASSLGTKNTGELFF.

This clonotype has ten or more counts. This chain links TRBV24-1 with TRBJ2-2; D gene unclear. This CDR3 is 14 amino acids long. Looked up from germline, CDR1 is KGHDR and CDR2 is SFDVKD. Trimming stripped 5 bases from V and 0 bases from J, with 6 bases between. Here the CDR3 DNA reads TGTGCCACCAGTGTCGGAACGAACACCGGGGAGCTGTTTTTT. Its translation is CATSVGTNTGELFF.

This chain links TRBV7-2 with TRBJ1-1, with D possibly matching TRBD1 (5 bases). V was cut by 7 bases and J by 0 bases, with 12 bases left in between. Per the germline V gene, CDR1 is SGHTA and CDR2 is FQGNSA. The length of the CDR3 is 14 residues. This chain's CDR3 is CASTRAGLNTEAFF. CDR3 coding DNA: TGTGCCAGCACCCGGGCAGGGTTGAACACTGAAGCTTTCTTT. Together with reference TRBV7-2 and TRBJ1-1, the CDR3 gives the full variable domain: GAGVSQSPSNKVTEKGKDVELRCDPISGHTALYWYRQSLGQGLEFLIYFQGNSAPDKSGLPSDRFSAERTGGSVSTLTIQRTQQEDSAVYLCASTRAGLNTEAFFGQGTRLTVV.

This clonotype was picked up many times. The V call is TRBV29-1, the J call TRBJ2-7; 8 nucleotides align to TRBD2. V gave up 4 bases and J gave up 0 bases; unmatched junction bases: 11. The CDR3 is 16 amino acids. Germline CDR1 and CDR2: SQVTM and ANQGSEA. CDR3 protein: CSVVRGGSGSSYEQYF. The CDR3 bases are TGCAGCGTTGTGAGAGGGGGGAGCGGGAGCTCCTACGAGCAGTACTTC.

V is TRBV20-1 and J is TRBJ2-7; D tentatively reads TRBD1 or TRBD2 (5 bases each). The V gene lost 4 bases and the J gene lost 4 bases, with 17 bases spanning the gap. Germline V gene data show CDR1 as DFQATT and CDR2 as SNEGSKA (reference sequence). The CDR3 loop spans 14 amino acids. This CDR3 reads CSATRGVGRYEQYF. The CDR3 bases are TGCAGTGCTACCCGAGGGGTAGGACGGTACGAGCAGTACTTC.

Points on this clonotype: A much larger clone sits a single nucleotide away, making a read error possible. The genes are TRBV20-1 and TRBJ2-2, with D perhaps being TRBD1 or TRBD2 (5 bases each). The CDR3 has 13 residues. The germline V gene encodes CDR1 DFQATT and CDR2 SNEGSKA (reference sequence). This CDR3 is CGTLGENTGELFF. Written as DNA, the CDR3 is TGCGGTACCCTGGGGGAAAACACCGGGGAGCTGTTTTTT.

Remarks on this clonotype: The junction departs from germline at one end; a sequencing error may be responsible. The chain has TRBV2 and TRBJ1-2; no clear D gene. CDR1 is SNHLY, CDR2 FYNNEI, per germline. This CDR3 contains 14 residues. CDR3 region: CASSESAAYYGCTF. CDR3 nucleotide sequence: TGTGCCAGCAGTGAATCGGCCGCCTACTATGGCTGCACCTTC. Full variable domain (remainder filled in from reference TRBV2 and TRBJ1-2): EPEVTQTPSHQVTQMGQEVILRCVPISNHLYFYWYRQILGQKVEFLVSFYNNEISEKSEIFDDQFSVERPDGSNFTLKIRSTKLEDSAMYFCASSESAAYYGCTFGSGTRLTVV.

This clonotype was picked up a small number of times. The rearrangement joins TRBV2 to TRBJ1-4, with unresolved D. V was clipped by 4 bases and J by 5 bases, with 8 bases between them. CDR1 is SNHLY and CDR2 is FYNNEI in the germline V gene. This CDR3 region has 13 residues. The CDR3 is CASSVHKNEKLFF. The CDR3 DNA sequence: TGTGCCAGCAGTGTTCACAAGAATGAAAAACTGTTTTTT.

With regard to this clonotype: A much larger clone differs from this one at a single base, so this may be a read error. CDR3 nucleotide sequence: TGTGCCAGCAGTGAAGGGACAGGGACCTACGAGCAGTACTTC. Translation: CASSEGTGTYEQYF. The chain is built from TRBV7-9 and TRBJ2-7; TRBD1 agrees at 9 bases. Germline values: CDR1 SEHNR, CDR2 FQNEAQ (reference sequence). The CDR3 runs 14 residues. V was pared by 6 bases and J by 2 bases, with 5 bases of the junction left unmatched.

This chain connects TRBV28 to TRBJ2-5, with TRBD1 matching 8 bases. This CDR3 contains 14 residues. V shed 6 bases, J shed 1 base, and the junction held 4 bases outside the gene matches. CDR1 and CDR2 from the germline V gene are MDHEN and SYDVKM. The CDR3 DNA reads TGTGCCAGCAGGGGCAGGGGGCTCCAAGAGACCCAGTACTTC. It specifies CASRGRGLQETQYF.

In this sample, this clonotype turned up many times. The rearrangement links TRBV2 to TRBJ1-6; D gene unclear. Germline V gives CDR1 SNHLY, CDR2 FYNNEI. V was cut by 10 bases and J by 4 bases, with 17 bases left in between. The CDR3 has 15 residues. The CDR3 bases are TGTGCCACGACCTCCACCGGGTCGTATAATTCACCCCTCCACTTT. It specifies CATTSTGSYNSPLHF.

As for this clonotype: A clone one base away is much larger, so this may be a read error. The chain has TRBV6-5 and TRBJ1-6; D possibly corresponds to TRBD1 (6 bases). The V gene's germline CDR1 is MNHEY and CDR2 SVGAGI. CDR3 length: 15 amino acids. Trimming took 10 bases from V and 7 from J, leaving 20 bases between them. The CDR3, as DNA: TGTGCCAACAGCCCTCGACAGGTTTCGAATTCACCCCTCCACTTT. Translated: CANSPRQVSNSPLHF.

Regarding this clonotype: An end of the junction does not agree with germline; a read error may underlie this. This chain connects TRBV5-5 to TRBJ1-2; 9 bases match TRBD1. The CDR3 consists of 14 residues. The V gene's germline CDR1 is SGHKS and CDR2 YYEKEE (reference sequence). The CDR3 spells CASSPRTGESGYTF. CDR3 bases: TGCGCCAGCAGCCCTCGGACAGGGGAGAGTGGCTACACCTTC.

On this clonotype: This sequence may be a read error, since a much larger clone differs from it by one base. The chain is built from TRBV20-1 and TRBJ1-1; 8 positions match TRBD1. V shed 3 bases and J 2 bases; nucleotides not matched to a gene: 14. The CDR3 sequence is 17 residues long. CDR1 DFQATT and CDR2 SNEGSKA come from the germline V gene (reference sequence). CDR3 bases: TGCAGTGCTAGGCCCTTACATGGCAGGGGGCCTAACACTGAAGCTTTCTTT. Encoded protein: CSARPLHGRGPNTEAFF.

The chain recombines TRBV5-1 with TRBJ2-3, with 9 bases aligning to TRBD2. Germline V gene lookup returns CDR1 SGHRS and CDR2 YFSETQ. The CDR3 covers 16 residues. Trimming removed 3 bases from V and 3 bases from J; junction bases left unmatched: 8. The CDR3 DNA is TGCGCCAGCAGCTCCCGGACTAGCGCTTTGACAGATACGCAGTATTTT. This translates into CASSSRTSALTDTQYF. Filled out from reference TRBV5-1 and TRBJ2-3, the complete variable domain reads KAGVTQTPRYLIKTRGQQVTLSCSPISGHRSVSWYQQTPGQGLQFLFEYFSETQRNKGNFPGRFSGRQFSNSRSEMNVSTLELGDSALYLCASSSRTSALTDTQYFGPGTRLTVL.

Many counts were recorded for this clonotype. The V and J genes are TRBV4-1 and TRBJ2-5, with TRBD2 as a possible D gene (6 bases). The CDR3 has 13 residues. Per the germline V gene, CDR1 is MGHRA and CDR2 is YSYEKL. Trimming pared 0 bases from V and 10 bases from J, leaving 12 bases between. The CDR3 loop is CASSQEEGRVQYF. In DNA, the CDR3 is TGCGCCAGCAGCCAAGAGGAGGGCAGGGTCCAGTACTTC.

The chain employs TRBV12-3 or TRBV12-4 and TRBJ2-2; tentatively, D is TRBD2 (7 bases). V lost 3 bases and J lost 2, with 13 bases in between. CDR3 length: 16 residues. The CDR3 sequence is CASSFSGGYNTGELFF. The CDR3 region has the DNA TGTGCCAGCAGTTTTTCGGGGGGCTATAACACCGGGGAGCTGTTTTTT.